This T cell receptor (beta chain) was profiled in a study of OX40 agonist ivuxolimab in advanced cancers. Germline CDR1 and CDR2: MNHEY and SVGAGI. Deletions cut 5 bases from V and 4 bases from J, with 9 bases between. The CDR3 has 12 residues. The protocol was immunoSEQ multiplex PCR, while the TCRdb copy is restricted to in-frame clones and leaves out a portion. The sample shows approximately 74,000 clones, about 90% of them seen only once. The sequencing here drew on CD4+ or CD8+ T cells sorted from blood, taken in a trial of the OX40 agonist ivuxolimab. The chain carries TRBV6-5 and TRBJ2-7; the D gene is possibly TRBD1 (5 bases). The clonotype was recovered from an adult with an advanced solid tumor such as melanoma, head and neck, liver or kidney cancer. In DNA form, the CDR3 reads TGTGCCAGCAGTCAAACAGGTTACGAGCAGTACTTC. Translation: CASSQTGYEQYF.